One sample yielded the 29 T cell receptor beta chains listed below, sequenced in a study of sequential checkpoint blockade in melanoma. Noted treatment: randomized to nivolumab then ipilimumab (arm A) or the reverse (arm B). The data were produced by immunoSEQ multiplex PCR, yet TCRdb's version contains in-frame clones alone and is incomplete. Among tens of thousands of clones listed, just under 85% were seen once. The source was CD8+ T cells sorted from blood (inferred from file names), collected from a patient given nivolumab and ipilimumab in sequence. These receptors all stem from a human donor with melanoma.

This chain joins TRBV12-5 and TRBJ1-2; TRBD1 is a possible D gene (5 bases). V dropped 6 bases and J dropped 2 bases, with 7 bases sitting between them. Germline assignment: CDR1 LGHNT and CDR2 FRNRAP. The CDR3 sequence is 12 residues long. CDR3 nucleotide sequence: TGTGCTAGTGGGCGACAGAACTATGGCTACACCTTC. Encoded protein: CASGRQNYGYTF.

This chain connects TRBV5-1 to TRBJ1-2; D unresolved. Germline assignment: CDR1 SGHRS and CDR2 YFSETQ. The CDR3 extends over 13 amino acids. V lost 5 bases to trimming and J lost 5 bases, with 13 bases between them. The CDR3 bases are TGCGCCAGCAGGCCCCTCGGGGAATATGGCTACACCTTC. Translation: CASRPLGEYGYTF.

The chain couples TRBV9 to TRBJ1-2, with no clear D. The CDR3 is made up of 12 amino acids. V was cut by 0 bases and J by 4 bases, with 4 bases left in between. Germline V lookup: CDR1 SGDLS, CDR2 YYNGEE. CDR3 amino acids: CASSVAGYGYTF. CDR3 nucleotide sequence: TGTGCCAGCAGCGTAGCGGGCTATGGCTACACCTTC.

This clone came up a few times. This chain connects TRBV9 to TRBJ2-6; D gene uncertain. Germline assignment: CDR1 SGDLS and CDR2 YYNGEE. The CDR3 contains 14 residues. V was pared by 4 bases and J by 9 bases, with 14 bases between. CDR3 protein: CASSPPSDFNVLTF. CDR3 DNA sequence: TGTGCCAGCAGCCCCCCTAGTGACTTCAACGTCCTGACTTTC.

V is TRBV4-1 and J is TRBJ2-3; D remains ambiguous. The CDR3 totals 14 residues. V dropped 4 bases and J dropped 0 bases, with 8 bases sitting between them. In germline, CDR1 is MGHRA, CDR2 YSYEKL. CDR3 sequence reads: CASSPTDSTDTQYF. CDR3 coding DNA: TGCGCCAGCAGCCCTACAGACAGCACAGATACGCAGTATTTT.

The genes are TRBV19 and TRBJ2-1; D might be TRBD2 (5 bases). Germline values: CDR1 LNHDA, CDR2 SQIVND (reference sequence). There are 16 residues in the CDR3. The V gene lost 7 bases and the J gene lost 4 bases, with 20 bases spanning the gap. The CDR3 DNA follows: TGTGCCAGTACCGGCGGAGGACTTTCAATGTACAATGAGCAGTTCTTC. Protein: CASTGGGLSMYNEQFF.

This chain joins TRBV27 and TRBJ2-2, with a tentative D call TRBD1 (6 bases). Trimming pared 4 bases from V and 2 bases from J, leaving 8 bases between. In germline, CDR1 is MNHEY, CDR2 SMNVEV (reference sequence). The CDR3 is 14 residues long. The CDR3 protein is CASSWGHNTGELFF. CDR3 bases: TGTGCCAGCAGTTGGGGACACAACACCGGGGAGCTGTTTTTT.

The J gene is TRBJ2-1, the V gene TRBV4-1; D gene unclear. V was cut by 2 bases and J by 5 bases, with 4 bases left in between. CDR1 MGHRA and CDR2 YSYEKL come from the germline V gene. CDR3 size: 12 residues. The CDR3, as DNA: TGCGCCAGCAGCCAAATCAACAATGAGCAGTTCTTC. Translation: CASSQINNEQFF.

A single count supports this clone. The chain links TRBV2 to TRBJ1-1; tentative D call: TRBD1 (6 bases). Germline CDR1 is SNHLY and CDR2 is FYNNEI. The length of the CDR3 is 11 residues. V lost 9 bases, J lost 1 base, and 6 bases lay in between. The CDR3 DNA is TGTGCCAGAGGGGGGAACACTGAAGCTTTCTTT. Translating gives CARGGNTEAFF.

This clone appeared a single time. This chain links TRBV25-1 with TRBJ1-1; D may be TRBD1 (5 bases). Germline V gene sequence: CDR1 MGHDK, CDR2 SYGVNS. The CDR3 is 15 residues long. V dropped 2 bases and J dropped 6 bases, with 16 bases sitting between them. CDR3 sequence (DNA): TGTGCCAGCAGTGAAATGGGGAGGGGAATTGCTGAAGCTTTCTTT. Protein: CASSEMGRGIAEAFF.

J is TRBJ2-7 and V is TRBV27; 10 positions agree with TRBD2. The germline V gene has CDR1 MNHEY and CDR2 SMNVEV (reference sequence). The junction had 2 bases not matched to a gene; V was cut back by 4 bases and J by 5 bases. The CDR3 is made up of 13 amino acids. The CDR3 is CASSSTSGHEQYF. CDR3 DNA: TGTGCCAGCAGTTCGACTAGCGGGCACGAGCAGTACTTC.

The chain has TRBV5-1 and TRBJ2-1, with D maybe TRBD1 (5 bases). V lost 8 bases, J lost 7 bases, and 7 bases lay in between. CDR1 and CDR2 from the germline V gene are SGHRS and YFSETQ. The CDR3 is 10 residues long. The CDR3 nucleotides are TGCGCCAGGAAGGGGAATGAGCAGTTCTTC. It translates to CARKGNEQFF.

The V and J genes are TRBV5-6 and TRBJ2-5; 8 bases fit TRBD1. The end of the DNA fits TRBJ2-7 better, so the J call may be wrong. Germline loops: CDR1 SGHDT, CDR2 YYEEEE. CDR3 size: 13 residues. CDR3 bases: TGTGCCAGCAGCTTCACAGGGGGCTACGAGCAGTACTTC. As protein: CASSFTGGYEQYF.

The CDR3 region is CASSLLGAEASTDTQYF. CDR3 bases: TGTGCCAGCAGTTTATTGGGGGCCGAGGCTAGCACAGATACGCAGTATTTT. V is TRBV27 and J is TRBJ2-3; TRBD1 might be the D (6 bases). This CDR3 has 17 amino acids. V gave up 1 base and J gave up 0 bases, with 14 bases separating them. Germline loops: CDR1 MNHEY, CDR2 SMNVEV (reference sequence).

This clone came up once. V and J are TRBV18 and TRBJ2-7; a weak D match, TRBD2 (5 bases). The CDR3 has 17 amino acids. V was pared by 4 bases and J by 0 bases, with 19 bases between. Germline assignment: CDR1 KGHSH and CDR2 LQKENI. CDR3 sequence reads: CASSQRYPAESSYEQYF. The CDR3 nucleotides are TGTGCCAGCTCACAGCGGTACCCCGCGGAGAGCTCCTACGAGCAGTACTTC.

The gene calls are TRBV27 and TRBJ1-1; a possible D gene is TRBD1 (6 bases). CDR3 length: 13 residues. The germline gives CDR1 MNHEY, CDR2 SMNVEV (reference sequence). The V end was cut by 8 bases, the J end by 2 bases, with 12 bases between. The CDR3: CASRGAFNTEAFF. The CDR3 DNA sequence: TGTGCCAGCCGGGGGGCATTCAACACTGAAGCTTTCTTT.

The chain couples TRBV10-3 to TRBJ2-3; 11 bases agree with TRBD2. V gave up 3 bases and J gave up 4 bases; unmatched junction bases: 9. The germline V gene encodes CDR1 ENHRY and CDR2 SYGVKD. There are 17 residues in the CDR3. The CDR3 spells CAISEELAGVPSDTQYF. In DNA, the CDR3 is TGTGCCATCAGTGAAGAACTAGCGGGGGTCCCCTCAGATACGCAGTATTTT.

The chain has TRBV5-1 and TRBJ2-5; possibly TRBD1 for D (5 bases). Germline assignment: CDR1 SGHRS and CDR2 YFSETQ. The CDR3 covers 15 residues. Trimming left V 2 bases short and J 5 bases short, with 16 bases between. This CDR3 reads CASSFSLGAGETQYF. CDR3 nucleotides: TGCGCCAGCAGCTTCAGCTTAGGGGCCGGGGAGACCCAGTACTTC.

This chain joins TRBV25-1 and TRBJ1-1; 8 bases line up with TRBD1. CDR3 length: 15 residues. V lost 2 bases and J lost 3; bases outside the gene matches: 5. The germline CDR1 and CDR2 sequences are MGHDK and SYGVNS. Here the CDR3 DNA reads TGTGCCAGCAGTGAACGACAGGGGCCCTACACTGAAGCTTTCTTT. Translation gives CASSERQGPYTEAFF. Full variable domain (missing parts from reference TRBV25-1 and TRBJ1-1): EADIYQTPRYLVIGTGKKITLECSQTMGHDKMYWYQQDPGMELHLIHYSYGVNSTEKGDLSSESTVSRIRTEHFPLTLESARPSHTSQYLCASSERQGPYTEAFFGQGTRLTVV.

The CDR3: CASSPLGTGFHEQFF. The CDR3, as DNA: TGCGCCAGCAGCCCGCTCGGGACAGGTTTCCATGAGCAGTTCTTC. This chain connects TRBV5-1 to TRBJ2-1; TRBD1 matches at 8 bases. The CDR3 has 15 residues. The V gene end was trimmed by 4 bases and the J gene end by 8 bases; junction bases not matched to a gene: 11. In germline, CDR1 is SGHRS, CDR2 YFSETQ.

The gene calls are TRBV27 and TRBJ1-1; D gene ambiguous. The ends were cut back, 2 bases at V and 6 bases at J, with 10 bases in the middle. Germline CDR1 MNHEY, CDR2 SMNVEV (reference sequence). The CDR3 is made up of 13 amino acids. The CDR3 sequence is CASSLGSASEAFF. CDR3 nucleotide sequence: TGTGCCAGCAGTTTAGGCAGCGCCTCTGAAGCTTTCTTT.

V and J are TRBV13 and TRBJ2-7; TRBD2 is a possible D gene (6 bases). Trimming stripped 1 base from V and 4 bases from J, with 20 bases between. The length of the CDR3 is 17 residues. Looked up from germline, CDR1 is PRHDT and CDR2 is FYEKMQ (reference sequence). The CDR3 here is CASSLDGRGFGRYEQYF. The CDR3 DNA sequence: TGTGCCAGCAGCTTAGACGGGAGAGGCTTTGGGCGGTACGAGCAGTACTTC.

This clone was detected only once. The chain combines TRBV10-3 with TRBJ2-3; TRBD2 is a possible D gene (6 bases). The ends were cut back, 3 bases at V and 0 bases at J, with 13 bases in the middle. The germline V gene encodes CDR1 ENHRY and CDR2 SYGVKD. This CDR3 region has 16 residues. The chain's CDR3 is CAISEGFSGSTDTQYF. CDR3 bases: TGTGCCATCAGTGAAGGTTTTAGCGGAAGCACAGATACGCAGTATTTT.

The V call is TRBV4-2, the J call TRBJ2-3; maybe TRBD2 (5 bases). V lost 2 bases to trimming and J lost 5 bases, with 14 bases between them. The CDR3 contains 15 residues. Germline V CDR1 and CDR2: LGHNA, YNFKEQ. This chain's CDR3 is CASSQFSLAQDTQYF. DNA for the CDR3: TGTGCCAGCAGCCAATTTAGCCTAGCTCAAGATACGCAGTATTTT.

This clone has just a few counts. Additional DNA sequences in this sample encode the identical CDR3. This chain joins TRBV4-1 and TRBJ1-2, with D perhaps matching TRBD1 (5 bases). The CDR3 has 14 amino acids. CDR1 is MGHRA and CDR2 is YSYEKL in the germline V gene. Trimming removed 2 bases at V and 5 bases at J, with 12 bases between. CDR3 region: CASSQRQGSYGYTF. The CDR3 nucleotides are TGCGCCAGCAGCCAACGCCAGGGTTCTTATGGCTACACCTTC.

This chain uses TRBV6-1 with TRBJ2-7, with a weak D call TRBD1 (5 bases). This CDR3 is 13 amino acids long. The V end was cut by 5 bases, the J end by 6 bases, with 14 bases between. Germline-derived CDR1 and CDR2 are MNHNS and SASEGT. CDR3 residues: CASSYVGAGEQYF. In DNA, the CDR3 is TGTGCCAGCAGTTATGTAGGGGCCGGCGAGCAGTACTTC.

The chain recombines TRBV19 with TRBJ1-1; D is undetermined. V dropped 3 bases and J dropped 5 bases, with 7 bases sitting between them. This CDR3 region has 12 residues. Germline V gene lookup returns CDR1 LNHDA and CDR2 SQIVND (reference sequence). The CDR3 is CASSMTRTEAFF. In DNA, the CDR3 is TGTGCCAGTAGTATGACTAGAACTGAAGCTTTCTTT.

J is TRBJ2-7 and V is TRBV11-3; 8 bases align to TRBD1. CDR1 and CDR2 (germline): SGHNT, YENEEA. The J segment lost 2 bases and the V segment lost 0 bases, leaving 3 bases of the junction unmatched. There are 15 residues in the CDR3. CDR3 in amino acids: CASSLEGQGAYEQYF. As DNA, the CDR3 is TGTGCCAGCAGCTTAGAAGGACAGGGTGCCTACGAGCAGTACTTC.

The CDR3 reads CASSRTGNTEAFF. The CDR3 bases are TGTGCCAGCAGCCGGACAGGGAACACTGAAGCTTTCTTT. The rearrangement uses TRBV7-6 and TRBJ1-1, with TRBD1 identical over 7 bases. The V segment lost 5 bases and the J segment 1 base; nucleotides outside the gene matches: 1. The CDR3 is made up of 13 amino acids. Germline CDR1 reads SGHVS; CDR2 reads FNYEAQ.